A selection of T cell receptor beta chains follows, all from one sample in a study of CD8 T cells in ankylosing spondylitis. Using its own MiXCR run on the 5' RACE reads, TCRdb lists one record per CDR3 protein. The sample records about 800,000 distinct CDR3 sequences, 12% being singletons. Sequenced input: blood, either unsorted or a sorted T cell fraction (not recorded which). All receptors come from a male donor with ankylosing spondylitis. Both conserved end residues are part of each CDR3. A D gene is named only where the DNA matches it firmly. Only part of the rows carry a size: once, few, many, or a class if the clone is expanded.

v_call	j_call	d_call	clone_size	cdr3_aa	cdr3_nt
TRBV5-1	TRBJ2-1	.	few	CASSLVPYNEQFF	TGCGCCAGCAGCTTGGTCCCGTACAATGAGCAGTTCTTC
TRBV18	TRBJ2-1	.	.	CASSPALLNEQFF	TGTGCCAGCTCACCCGCTTTGCTGAATGAGCAGTTCTTC
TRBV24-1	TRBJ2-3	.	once	CATTGQTITVNTQYF	TGTGCCACCACCGGACAGACTATAACCGTAAATACGCAGTATTTT
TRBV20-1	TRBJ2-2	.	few	CSARNGGAGELFF	TGCAGTGCTAGAAATGGGGGAGCCGGGGAGCTGTTTTTT
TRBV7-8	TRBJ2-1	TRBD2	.	CASSPWAAGGPNEQFF	TGTGCCAGCAGCCCTTGGGCAGCGGGAGGGCCGAATGAGCAGTTCTTC
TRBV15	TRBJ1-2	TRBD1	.	CATSRIYRGDGYTF	TGTGCCACCAGCAGAATCTACAGGGGTGATGGCTACACCTTC
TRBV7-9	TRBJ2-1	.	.	CASKSVARPRDEQFF	TGTGCCAGCAAATCGGTAGCGCGGCCTAGGGATGAGCAGTTCTTC
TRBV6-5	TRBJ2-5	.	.	CASTSSGFQETQYF	TGTGCCAGCACTTCTTCCGGGTTCCAAGAGACCCAGTACTTC
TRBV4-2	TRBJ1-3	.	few	CASSQEFGGSGGNTIYF	TGTGCCAGCAGCCAAGAATTTGGAGGGTCGGGTGGAAACACCATATATTTT
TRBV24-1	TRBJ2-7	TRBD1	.	CATSDPGQKVYEQYF	TGTGCCACCAGTGATCCGGGACAGAAAGTCTACGAGCAGTACTTC
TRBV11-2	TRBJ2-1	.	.	CASSPRLALPASNEQFF	TGTGCCAGCAGCCCCCGTTTAGCACTCCCCGCGAGCAATGAGCAGTTCTTC
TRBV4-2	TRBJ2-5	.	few	CASSQDLQETQYF	TGTGCCAGCAGCCAAGATCTCCAAGAGACCCAGTACTTC
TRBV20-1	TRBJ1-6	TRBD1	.	CSARKAGGLGSPLHF	TGCAGTGCTAGAAAGGCAGGGGGTTTGGGGTCACCCCTCCACTTT
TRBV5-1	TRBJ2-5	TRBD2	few	CASTYSGTETQYF	TGCGCCAGCACGTATAGCGGGACGGAGACCCAGTACTTC
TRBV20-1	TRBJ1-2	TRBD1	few	CSAGQGLDNYGYTF	TGCAGTGCTGGACAGGGCCTAGATAACTATGGCTACACCTTC
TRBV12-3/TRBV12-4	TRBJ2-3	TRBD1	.	CASSYRGGGTDTQYF	TGTGCCAGCAGTTACCGAGGGGGCGGGACAGATACGCAGTATTTT
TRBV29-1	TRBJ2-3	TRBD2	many	CSVGLAGADTQYF	TGCAGCGTTGGACTAGCGGGAGCAGATACGCAGTATTTT
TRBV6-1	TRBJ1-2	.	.	CASTGDRSFSGYTF	TGTGCCAGCACCGGTGACAGGAGTTTTTCTGGCTACACCTTC
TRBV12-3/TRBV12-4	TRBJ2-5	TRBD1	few	CASSFSGTGQETQYF	TGTGCCAGCAGTTTCTCCGGGACAGGTCAAGAGACCCAGTACTTC
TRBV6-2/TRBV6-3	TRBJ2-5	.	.	CASSYNSRIQYF	TGTGCCAGCAGTTATAACAGCCGGATCCAGTACTTC
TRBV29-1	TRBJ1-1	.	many	CSVKWVRANTEAFF	TGCAGCGTTAAATGGGTCAGGGCGAACACTGAAGCTTTCTTT
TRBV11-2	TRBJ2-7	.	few	CASSPVSLRSGSSYEQYF	TGTGCCAGCAGCCCAGTAAGTTTGAGGAGTGGTAGCTCCTACGAGCAGTACTTC
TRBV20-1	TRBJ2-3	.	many	CSASSPVSTDTQYF	TGCAGTGCTAGTTCGCCAGTCAGTACAGATACGCAGTATTTT
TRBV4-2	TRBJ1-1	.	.	CASVGGASNTEAFF	TGTGCCAGTGTTGGGGGGGCTTCGAACACTGAAGCTTTCTTT
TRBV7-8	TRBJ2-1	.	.	CASSAPRGDYNEQFF	TGTGCCAGCAGCGCACCCCGGGGCGACTACAATGAGCAGTTCTTC
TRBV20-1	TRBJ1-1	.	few	CSARDDINTEAFF	TGCAGTGCTAGAGATGACATAAACACTGAAGCTTTCTTT
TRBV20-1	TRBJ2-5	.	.	CSANRGTQETQYF	TGCAGTGCTAACCGCGGGACTCAAGAGACCCAGTACTTC
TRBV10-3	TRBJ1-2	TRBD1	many	CAIYSDRNYGYTF	TGTGCCATCTACTCGGACAGGAACTATGGCTACACCTTC
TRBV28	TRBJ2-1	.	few	CASSEQGRGEFF	TGTGCCAGCAGCGAGCAGGGAAGGGGGGAGTTCTTC
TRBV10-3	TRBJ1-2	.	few	CAISLRGDYGYTF	TGTGCCATCAGTCTCAGGGGAGACTATGGCTACACCTTC
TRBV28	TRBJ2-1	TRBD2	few	CASSLRGLAGKGSYNEQFF	TGTGCCAGCAGTTTACGCGGACTAGCGGGTAAAGGCTCCTACAATGAGCAGTTCTTC
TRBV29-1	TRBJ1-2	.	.	CSVVGDRGGYGYTF	TGCAGCGTTGTAGGGGACCGAGGGGGGTATGGCTACACCTTC